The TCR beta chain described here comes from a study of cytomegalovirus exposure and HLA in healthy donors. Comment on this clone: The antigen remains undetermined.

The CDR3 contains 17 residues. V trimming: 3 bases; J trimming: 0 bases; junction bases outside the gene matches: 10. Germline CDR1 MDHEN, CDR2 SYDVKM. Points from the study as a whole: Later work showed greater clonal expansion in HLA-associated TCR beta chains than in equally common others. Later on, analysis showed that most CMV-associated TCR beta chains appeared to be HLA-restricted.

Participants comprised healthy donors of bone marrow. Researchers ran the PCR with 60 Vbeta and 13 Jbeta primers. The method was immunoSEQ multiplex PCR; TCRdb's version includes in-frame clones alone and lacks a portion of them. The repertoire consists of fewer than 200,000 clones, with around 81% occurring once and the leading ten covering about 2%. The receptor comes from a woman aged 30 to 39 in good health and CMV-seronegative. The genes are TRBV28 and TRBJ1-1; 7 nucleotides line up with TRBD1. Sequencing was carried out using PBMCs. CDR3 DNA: TGTGCCAGCAGTTTCTACCCCTCCGGACAGGTGAACACTGAAGCTTTCTTT. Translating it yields CASSFYPSGQVNTEAFF.